Reported below is one T cell receptor beta chain. Only in-frame clones appear in the TCRdb table, and some are missing; sequencing was by immunoSEQ multiplex PCR. The sample lists about 400,000 clones; over 75% were seen once. Germline CDR1 SNHLY, CDR2 FYNNEI. The V gene end was trimmed by 5 bases and the J gene end by 5 bases; junction bases not matched to a gene: 5. The CDR3 totals 13 residues. The sample belongs to a study of blood T cell repertoires in COVID-19. What was sequenced was PBMCs or T cells enriched from blood (not recorded which). V and J are TRBV2 and TRBJ2-5; the match to TRBD1 covers 7 bases. The source is a woman in her forties with acute COVID-19. The CDR3 spells CASSYLQGETQYF. The CDR3 nucleotides read TGTGCCAGCAGTTACTTACAGGGGGAGACCCAGTACTTC. The full variable domain, rest sourced from reference TRBV2 and TRBJ2-5, is EPEVTQTPSHQVTQMGQEVILRCVPISNHLYFYWYRQILGQKVEFLVSFYNNEISEKSEIFDDQFSVERPDGSNFTLKIRSTKLEDSAMYFCASSYLQGETQYFGPGTRLLVL.